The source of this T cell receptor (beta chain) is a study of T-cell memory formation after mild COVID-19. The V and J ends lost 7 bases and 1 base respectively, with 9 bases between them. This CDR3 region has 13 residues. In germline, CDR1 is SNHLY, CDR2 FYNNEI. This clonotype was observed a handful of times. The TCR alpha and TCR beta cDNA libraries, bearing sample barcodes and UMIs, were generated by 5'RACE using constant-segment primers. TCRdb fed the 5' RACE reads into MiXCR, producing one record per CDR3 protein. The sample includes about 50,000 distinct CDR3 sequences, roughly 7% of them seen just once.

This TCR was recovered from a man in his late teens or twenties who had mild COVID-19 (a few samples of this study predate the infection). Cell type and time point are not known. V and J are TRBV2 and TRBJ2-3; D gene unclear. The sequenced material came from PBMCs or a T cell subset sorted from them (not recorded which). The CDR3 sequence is CASTTMGTDTQYF. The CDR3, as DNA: TGTGCCAGCACGACGATGGGCACAGATACGCAGTATTTT.